This TCR beta chain was captured by sequencing in a study of graft-versus-host responses after intestinal transplantation. Across the study: Isolated intestinal, liver-intestinal, or multivisceral transplants had been given to the recipients.

General study findings and limits: Early post-transplant falls in HvG clones accompanied the peak levels of circulating GvH clones.

CD4 and CD8 responders that proliferated in the reaction were FACS-sorted. The method was immunoSEQ multiplex PCR; TCRdb's version includes in-frame clones alone and lacks a portion of them. The data show 7,800 or so clones, 30% seen once. The germline gives CDR1 MDHEN, CDR2 SYDVKM. V gave up 6 bases and J gave up 5 bases, with 10 bases separating them. The CDR3 extends over 12 amino acids. The sequenced sample was alloreactive CD4+ T cells from a mixed lymphocyte reaction culture, obtained before transplantation. Noted subset: CFSE-low proliferating T cells sorted from roughly 6-day pre-transplant mixed lymphocyte reaction (GvH or HvG direction). This clonotype was obtained from a human patient who was an organ donor for intestinal transplantation. This chain joins TRBV28 and TRBJ2-5, with D maybe TRBD2 (5 bases). The DNA of the CDR3 is TGTGCCAGCAGCCAAACGGGGGAGACCCAGTACTTC. As protein: CASSQTGETQYF. The full variable domain, in which reference TRBV28 and TRBJ2-5 provide the parts outside the CDR3, is DVKVTQSSRYLVKRTGEKVFLECVQDMDHENMFWYRQDPGLGLRLIYFSYDVKMKEKGDIPEGYSVSREKKERFSLILESASTNQTSMYLCASSQTGETQYFGPGTRLLVL.